One and the same sample provided the 14 T cell receptor beta chains below, sequenced in a study of T cell responses to AZD1222 COVID-19 vaccine. Repertoires were generated with immunoSEQ multiplex PCR, while TCRdb's copy carries only in-frame clones and drops some. The table lists about 180,000 clones, 90% to 95% of them singletons. The source material was peripheral blood, sampled 28 days after the second AZD1222 dose. The receptors here all came from an adult who received the AZD1222 COVID-19 vaccine.

The count of this clone is one. The V and J genes are TRBV3-1 (or the pseudogene TRBV3-2) and TRBJ2-3, with D possibly called TRBD1 or TRBD2 (5 bases each). Per germline, CDR1 LGHDT and CDR2 YNNKEL (reference sequence). Trimming took off 4 bases at V and 0 bases at J, with 17 bases between the two ends. The CDR3 runs to 17 residues. The DNA for the CDR3 is TGTGCCAGCAGCCGACCAGAGGGGATGTCTAGCACAGATACGCAGTATTTT. It specifies CASSRPEGMSSTDTQYF.

The chain employs TRBV19 and TRBJ2-3; 10 bases fit TRBD2. Germline V gene lookup returns CDR1 LNHDA and CDR2 SQIVND (reference sequence). V shed 10 bases, J shed 3 bases, and the junction held 10 bases outside the gene matches. The CDR3 is made up of 15 amino acids. The CDR3 protein is CAIGGSGRVTDTQYF. The DNA of the CDR3 is TGTGCCATAGGAGGCAGCGGGAGGGTTACAGATACGCAGTATTTT.

In its sample, this clone was seen once. V and J are TRBV2 and TRBJ2-3; no clear D. The CDR3 spans 14 residues. CDR1 SNHLY and CDR2 FYNNEI come from the germline V gene. Trimming cost V 8 bases and J 3 bases, with 15 bases left between them. CDR3 nucleotide sequence: TGTGCCAGCCTAATTACCGGGCCTACAGATACGCAGTATTTT. This encodes CASLITGPTDTQYF. Full variable domain (outside the CDR3, taken from reference TRBV2 and TRBJ2-3): EPEVTQTPSHQVTQMGQEVILRCVPISNHLYFYWYRQILGQKVEFLVSFYNNEISEKSEIFDDQFSVERPDGSNFTLKIRSTKLEDSAMYFCASLITGPTDTQYFGPGTRLTVL.

The chain has TRBV19 and TRBJ2-7, with D possibly TRBD2 on 6 matching bases. Trimming left V 1 base short and J 5 bases short, with 18 bases between. In germline, CDR1 is LNHDA, CDR2 SQIVND (reference sequence). CDR3 length: 16 amino acids. This chain's CDR3 is CASSIAGLKGGDEQYF. The CDR3 DNA is TGTGCCAGTAGTATAGCGGGACTCAAAGGAGGGGACGAGCAGTACTTC.

The rearrangement uses TRBV7-9 and TRBJ1-5; 8 nucleotides align to TRBD1. The germline CDR1 and CDR2 sequences are SEHNR and FQNEAQ (reference sequence). With 2 bases clipped from V and 6 bases from J, the junction kept 3 bases outside the gene matches. CDR3 length equals 14 residues. The CDR3 loop is CASSLQGAGQPQHF. CDR3 sequence (DNA): TGTGCCAGCAGCTTACAGGGGGCCGGTCAGCCCCAGCATTTT.

The CDR3 sequence: CSVEDGQYGYTF. The CDR3 bases are TGCAGCGTTGAAGACGGACAGTATGGCTACACCTTC. J is TRBJ1-2 and V is TRBV29-1; D is perhaps TRBD1 (6 bases). Trimming cost V 0 bases and J 5 bases, with 7 bases left between them. This CDR3 has 12 residues. Germline CDR1 and CDR2: SQVTM and ANQGSEA.

V and J are TRBV7-3 and TRBJ2-5; D is perhaps TRBD1 (6 bases). V shed 5 bases and J shed 5 bases, with 15 bases lying between them. Germline V gene sequence: CDR1 SGHTA, CDR2 FQGTGA. The CDR3 spans 14 residues. CDR3 in amino acids: CASSPRGPTETQYF. DNA for the CDR3: TGTGCCAGCAGCCCCAGGGGACCCACGGAGACCCAGTACTTC.

This chain joins TRBV2 and TRBJ1-3; 9 nucleotides agree with TRBD1. CDR3 length equals 18 residues. Trimming at V came to 7 bases and at J to 0 bases, leaving 13 bases not matched to a gene. Germline V gene lookup returns CDR1 SNHLY and CDR2 FYNNEI. CDR3 nucleotide sequence: TGTGCCAGCAAGGCGGGACAGGGAAAGTCGTACTCTGGAAACACCATATATTTT. Amino acids: CASKAGQGKSYSGNTIYF.

This clone was seen just once. This sequence joins TRBV2 and TRBJ2-1, with D unclear. The germline gives CDR1 SNHLY, CDR2 FYNNEI. This CDR3 region has 13 residues. V lost 6 bases to trimming and J lost 4 bases, with 10 bases between them. The CDR3 DNA follows: TGTGCCAGCAGAGAGGACCTTTACAATGAGCAGTTCTTC. Protein: CASREDLYNEQFF.

The chain combines TRBV2 with TRBJ2-1, with D unresolved. The CDR3 has 8 residues. The germline CDR1 and CDR2 sequences are SNHLY and FYNNEI. Trimming removed 8 bases from V and 12 bases from J, with 5 bases in between. The CDR3 region is CASLWQFF. The DNA for the CDR3 is TGTGCCAGCTTATGGCAGTTCTTC.

This clone has more than one count but fewer than ten. V is TRBV10-1 and J is TRBJ2-1, with TRBD1 identical over 12 bases. Per the germline V gene, CDR1 is WNHNN and CDR2 is SYGVQD (reference sequence). The CDR3 has 15 residues. V was clipped by 2 bases and J by 13 bases; unmatched bases: 9. The CDR3 bases are TGCGCCAGCAGTGAGAGCCGGGGACAGGGGGCCCTCCAGTTCTTC. It encodes CASSESRGQGALQFF.

This rearrangement joins TRBV7-9 to TRBJ2-1; TRBD1 matches 11 bases. This CDR3 spans 17 amino acids. V lost 6 bases to trimming and J lost 9 bases; unmatched junction nucleotides: 16. Germline V gives CDR1 SEHNR, CDR2 FQNEAQ (reference sequence). CDR3 sequence reads: CASSYLFPGQGVVEQFF. In DNA, the CDR3 is TGTGCCAGCAGTTACCTATTCCCGGGACAGGGGGTGGTTGAGCAGTTCTTC.

This clone came up once. V gene TRBV27 combines with J gene TRBJ2-1; D perhaps matches TRBD2 (5 bases). Deletions cut 3 bases from V and 3 bases from J, with 9 bases between. Germline V CDR1 and CDR2: MNHEY, SMNVEV (reference sequence). This CDR3 contains 14 residues. DNA of the CDR3: TGTGCCAGCAGTTTTGAGGGAATCTACAATGAGCAGTTCTTC. This translates into CASSFEGIYNEQFF.

The CDR3 bases are TGTGCCAGTAGTATCATAGCGGGGCGGAACAATGAGCAGTTCTTC. Protein: CASSIIAGRNNEQFF. V is TRBV19 and J is TRBJ2-1; TRBD2 matches 8 bases. The CDR3 is 15 residues long. The germline CDR1 and CDR2 sequences are LNHDA and SQIVND (reference sequence). Trimming took 3 bases from V and 5 from J; bases not matched to a gene: 6.